There are a few counts of the clone carrying this T cell receptor beta chain. Profiled with immunoSEQ multiplex PCR; TCRdb holds only in-frame clones, not every one. This table holds over 100,000 clones, roughly 87% found once. This sample stems from a study of blood T cell repertoires in COVID-19. Study at large: Italy, Spain and the United States were the sources of the convalescent and acute COVID-19 samples.

CDR1 is MNHEY and CDR2 is SVGAGI in the germline V gene. V lost 8 bases and J 0 bases, leaving 11 bases between the germline ends. This CDR3 contains 13 residues. The receptor comes from an elderly man with acute or convalescent COVID-19. The sample comprised peripheral blood. This chain links TRBV6-5 with TRBJ2-7; no reliable D call. The CDR3 coding sequence is TGTGCCAGCGGGCCCGCAAGCTCCTACGAGCAGTACTTC. Translating gives CASGPASSYEQYF.